This T cell receptor beta chain was recovered during a study of OX40 agonist ivuxolimab in advanced cancers. Turning to the study itself: Ivuxolimab is a fully human IgG2 antibody that activates OX40 (CD134). Patients achieving partial responses numbered three: one hepatocellular carcinoma case and two cutaneous melanoma cases. Overall study results and limits: Both CD4+ and CD8+ T cell populations in blood had undergone clonal expansion by week 6 at 0.1 to 3.0 mg/kg. Low clonal expansion, among the lowest seen, marked partial responders at 0.1-3.0 mg/kg.

The CDR3 totals 13 residues. V lost 6 bases and J lost 7, with 13 bases in between. Germline V lookup: CDR1 MNHEY, CDR2 SMNVEV (reference sequence). TCRdb keeps only in-frame clones here, not all; method: immunoSEQ multiplex PCR. The sample records nearly 55,000 clones, roughly 89% being singletons. About this clone: Its target is unknown.

The clonotype was recovered from an adult with an advanced solid tumor such as melanoma, head and neck, liver or kidney cancer. The chain joins TRBV27 to TRBJ2-1; no firm D call. The source was CD4+ or CD8+ T cells sorted from blood, collected in a trial of the OX40 agonist ivuxolimab. The CDR3 here is CASSRLRRNEQFF. DNA for the CDR3: TGTGCCAGCAGCCGTTTAAGACGGAATGAGCAGTTCTTC.